This T cell receptor beta chain was profiled in a study of molecular identifiers for immune sequencing clone quantification. Whole-study results and caveats: Among effectors, clones above 20 RNA copies held over 98% of molecules; among naive cells, under 1%.

Sorting defined naive CD8 T cells as CD8+CD4-CCR7+CD45RA+. The CDR3 contains 17 residues. The germline V gene encodes CDR1 SGHTS and CDR2 YDEGEE. V lost 0 bases and J 6 bases, leaving 22 bases between the germline ends. Worth noting for this clonotype: Its antigen is not known.

Each CDR3 protein gets one entry after TCRdb re-called the PCR reads with MiXCR. There are a few hundred thousand distinct CDR3 sequences in the sample; 24% occur only once, and 0.74% lies in the top ten. The clonotype originates from a human donor in good health. Some libraries in this study had Jurkat cell RNA spiked in. The rearrangement links TRBV5-8 to TRBJ2-7; a possible D gene is TRBD1 (8 bases). Material for sequencing was naive CD8+ T cells from blood, with Jurkat cell RNA spiked in. Subset indicated: FACS-sorted CD8+CD4-CCR7+CD45RA+ naive T cells. The CDR3 DNA reads TGTGCCAGCAGCTTGGACGGGGGGACAGGCTCCCCGCCCGAGCAGTACTTC. Translation gives CASSLDGGTGSPPEQYF. The full variable domain, with the rest looked up from reference TRBV5-8 and TRBJ2-7, is EAGVTQSPTHLIKTRGQQATLRCSPISGHTSVYWYQQALGLGLQFLLWYDEGEERNRGNFPPRFSGRQFPNYSSELNVNALELEDSALYLCASSLDGGTGSPPEQYFGPGTRLTVT.